This TCR beta chain appears in the sequencing data of a study of T cells in Graves' hyperthyroidism and ophthalmopathy. Study-wide points: Also found in blood were most expanded thyroid clonotypes above 0.001.

The hyperthyroidism patients had all been newly diagnosed, and their disease duration was under 2 months. Their ages ranged from 18 to 65 years. PBMCs were sourced from more than 7.5 ml fresh peripheral blood. This clonotype has just a few counts. The antigen is undetermined. The V and J ends lost 2 bases and 2 bases respectively, with 16 bases between them. CDR1 is MNHNS, CDR2 SASEGT, per germline. The CDR3 length is 16 residues. What was amplified from RNA transcripts were TCR beta CDR3 regions. With the HTBI primer set, the TCR CDR3 went through a first round of RT-PCR. MiXCR, applied by TCRdb to the multiplex PCR reads, yields one record per CDR3 protein. The profile shows approximately 510,000 distinct CDR3 sequences, 20% of them singletons.

The rearrangement joins TRBV6-1 to TRBJ2-7; D unresolved. The source material was blood. The clonotype was recovered from a man aged 18 to 30 with Graves' hyperthyroidism. The CDR3 bases are TGTGCCAGCAGTGAAATCGTTGGCCCCAGACCCTACGAGCAGTACTTC. This encodes CASSEIVGPRPYEQYF.